This TCR beta chain was observed in a study of T cell responses to AZD1222 COVID-19 vaccine. Profiling relied on immunoSEQ multiplex PCR, and the TCRdb table lists in-frame clones only, not all of them. The repertoire includes around 94,000 clones, approximately 90% of them detected once, and about 5% sits in the top ten. Study findings and constraints: Baseline testing showed seropositivity in only six AZD1222 recipients. Mostly white British, mostly female donors; authors suggested clonal diversity may be underestimated. CD4 TCRs associated with vaccination spanned spike, dominating at 160-218 and 743-854. Of spike-specific TCRs, nearly half reportedly target regions left unmutated in variants.

As for this clone: Its matching antigen is unknown.

The CDR3 loop spans 16 amino acids. Germline CDR1 and CDR2: SNHLY and FYNNEI. V shed 8 bases and J shed 2 bases, with 18 bases lying between them. This chain joins TRBV2 and TRBJ1-4; perhaps TRBD1 as D (5 bases). The specimen comprised peripheral blood, sampled on day 0 of AZD1222 vaccination. The receptor's source is an adult in good health. The chain's CDR3 is CASSGQALGTNEKLFF. CDR3 sequence (DNA): TGTGCCAGCTCGGGGCAGGCCCTTGGGACTAATGAAAAACTGTTTTTT.